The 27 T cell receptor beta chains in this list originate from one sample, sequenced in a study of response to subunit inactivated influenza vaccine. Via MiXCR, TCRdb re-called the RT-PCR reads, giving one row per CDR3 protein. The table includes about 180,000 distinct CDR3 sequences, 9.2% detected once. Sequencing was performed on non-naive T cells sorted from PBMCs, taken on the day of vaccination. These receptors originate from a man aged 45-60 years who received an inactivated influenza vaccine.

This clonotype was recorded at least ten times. Here the CDR3 reads CASSLGFETQYF. CDR3 coding DNA: TGTGCCAGCAGCTTAGGCTTTGAGACCCAGTACTTC. The V call is TRBV7-2, the J call TRBJ2-5; no definite D call. This CDR3 has 12 amino acids. Germline V lookup: CDR1 SGHTA, CDR2 FQGNSA. V lost 1 base to trimming and J lost 5 bases, with 5 bases between them.

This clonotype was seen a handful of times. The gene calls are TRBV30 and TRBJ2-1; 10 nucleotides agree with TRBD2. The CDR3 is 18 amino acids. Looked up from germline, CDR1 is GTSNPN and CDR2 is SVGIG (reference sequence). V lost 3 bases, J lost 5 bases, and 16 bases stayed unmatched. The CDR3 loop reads CAWRSLGSGGTVNNEQFF. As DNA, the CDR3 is TGTGCCTGGAGATCCTTAGGTAGCGGGGGGACGGTAAACAATGAGCAGTTCTTC.

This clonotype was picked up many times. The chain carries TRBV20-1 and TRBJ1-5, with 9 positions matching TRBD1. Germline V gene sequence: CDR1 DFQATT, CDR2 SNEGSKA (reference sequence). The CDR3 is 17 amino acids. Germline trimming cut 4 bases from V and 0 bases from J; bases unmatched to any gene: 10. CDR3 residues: CSAMGTGGASSNQPQHF. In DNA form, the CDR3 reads TGCAGTGCTATGGGTACAGGGGGCGCGAGTAGCAATCAGCCCCAGCATTTT.

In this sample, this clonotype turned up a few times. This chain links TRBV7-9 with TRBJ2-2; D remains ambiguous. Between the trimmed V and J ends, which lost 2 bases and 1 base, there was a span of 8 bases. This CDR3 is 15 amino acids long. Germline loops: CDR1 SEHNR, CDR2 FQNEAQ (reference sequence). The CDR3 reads CASSLYARNTGELFF. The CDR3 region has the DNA TGTGCCAGCAGCTTATATGCTAGGAACACCGGGGAGCTGTTTTTT. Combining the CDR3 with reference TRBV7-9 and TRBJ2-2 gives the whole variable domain DTGVSQNPRHKITKRGQNVTFRCDPISEHNRLYWYRQTLGQGPEFLTYFQNEAQLEKSRLLSDRFSAERPKGSFSTLEIQRTEQGDSAMYLCASSLYARNTGELFFGEGSRLTVL.

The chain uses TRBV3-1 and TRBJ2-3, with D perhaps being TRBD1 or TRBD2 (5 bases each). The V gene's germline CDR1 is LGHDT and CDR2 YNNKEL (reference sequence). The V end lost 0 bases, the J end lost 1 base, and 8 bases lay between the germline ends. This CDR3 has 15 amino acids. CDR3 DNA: TGTGCCAGCAGCCAAGACGGGGCCCGCACAGATACGCAGTATTTT. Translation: CASSQDGARTDTQYF.

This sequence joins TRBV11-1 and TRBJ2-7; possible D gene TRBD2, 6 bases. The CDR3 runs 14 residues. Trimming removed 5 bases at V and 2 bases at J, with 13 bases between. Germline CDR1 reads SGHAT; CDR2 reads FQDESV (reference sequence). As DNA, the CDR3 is TGTGCCAGCAGCCTAAGGCGGGGACCCTACGAGCAGTACTTC. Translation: CASSLRRGPYEQYF. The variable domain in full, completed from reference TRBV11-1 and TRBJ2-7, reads EAEVAQSPRYKITEKSQAVAFWCDPISGHATLYWYRQILGQGPELLVQFQDESVVDDSQLPKDRFSAERLKGVDSTLKIQPAELGDSAMYLCASSLRRGPYEQYFGPGTRLTVT.

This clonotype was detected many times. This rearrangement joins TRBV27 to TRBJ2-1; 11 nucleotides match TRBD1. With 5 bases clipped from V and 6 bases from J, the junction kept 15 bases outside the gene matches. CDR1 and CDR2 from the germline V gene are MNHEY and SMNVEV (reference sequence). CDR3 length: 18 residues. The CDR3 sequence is CASSSPLMGQGVSNEQFF. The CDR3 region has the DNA TGTGCCAGCAGTAGCCCATTAATGGGACAGGGGGTGAGCAATGAGCAGTTCTTC.

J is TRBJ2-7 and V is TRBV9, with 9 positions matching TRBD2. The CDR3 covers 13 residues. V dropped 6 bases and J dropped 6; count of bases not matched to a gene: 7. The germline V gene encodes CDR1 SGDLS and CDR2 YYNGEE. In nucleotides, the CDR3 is TGTGCCAGCACCTCGGGACTAGCCGGCGAGCAGTACTTC. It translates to CASTSGLAGEQYF.

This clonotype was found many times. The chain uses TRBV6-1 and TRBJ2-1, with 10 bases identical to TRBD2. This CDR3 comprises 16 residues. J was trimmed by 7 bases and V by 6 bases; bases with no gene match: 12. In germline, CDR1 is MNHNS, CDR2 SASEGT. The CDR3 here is CASSAQLAGNGNEQFF. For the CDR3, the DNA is TGTGCCAGCAGCGCGCAACTAGCGGGGAATGGGAATGAGCAGTTCTTC.

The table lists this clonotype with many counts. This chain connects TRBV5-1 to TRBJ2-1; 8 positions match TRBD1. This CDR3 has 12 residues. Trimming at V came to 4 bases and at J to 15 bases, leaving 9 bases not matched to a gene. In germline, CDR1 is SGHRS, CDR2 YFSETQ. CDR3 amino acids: CASSADGQGPFF. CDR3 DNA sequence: TGCGCCAGCAGCGCGGACGGACAGGGACCGTTCTTC.

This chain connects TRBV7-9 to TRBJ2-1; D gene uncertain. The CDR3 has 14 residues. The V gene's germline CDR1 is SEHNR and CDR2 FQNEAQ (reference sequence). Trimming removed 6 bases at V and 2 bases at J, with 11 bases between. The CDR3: CASSLDTTYNEQFF. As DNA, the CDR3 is TGTGCCAGCAGTCTTGACACGACCTACAATGAGCAGTTCTTC.

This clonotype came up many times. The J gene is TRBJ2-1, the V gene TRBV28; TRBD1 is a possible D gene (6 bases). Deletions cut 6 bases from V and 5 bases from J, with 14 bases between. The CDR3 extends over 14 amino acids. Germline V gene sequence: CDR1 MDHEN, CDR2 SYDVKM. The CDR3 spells CASRGQGPDNEQFF. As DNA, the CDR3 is TGTGCCAGCAGAGGCCAGGGGCCCGACAATGAGCAGTTCTTC. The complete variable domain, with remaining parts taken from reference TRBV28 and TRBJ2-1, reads DVKVTQSSRYLVKRTGEKVFLECVQDMDHENMFWYRQDPGLGLRLIYFSYDVKMKEKGDIPEGYSVSREKKERFSLILESASTNQTSMYLCASRGQGPDNEQFFGPGTRLTVL.

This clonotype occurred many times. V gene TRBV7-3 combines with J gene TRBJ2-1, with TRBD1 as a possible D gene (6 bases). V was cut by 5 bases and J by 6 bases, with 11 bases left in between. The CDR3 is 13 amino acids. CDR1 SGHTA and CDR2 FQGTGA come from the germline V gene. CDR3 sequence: CASSPWGLNEQFF. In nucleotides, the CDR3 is TGTGCCAGCAGCCCATGGGGGCTCAATGAGCAGTTCTTC.

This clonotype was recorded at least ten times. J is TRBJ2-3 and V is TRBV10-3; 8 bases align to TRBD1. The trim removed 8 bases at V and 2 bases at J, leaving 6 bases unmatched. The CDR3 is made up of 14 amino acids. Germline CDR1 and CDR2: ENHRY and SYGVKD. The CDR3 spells CAIRRGPDTDTQYF. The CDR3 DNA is TGTGCCATCCGCAGGGGGCCCGACACAGATACGCAGTATTTT.

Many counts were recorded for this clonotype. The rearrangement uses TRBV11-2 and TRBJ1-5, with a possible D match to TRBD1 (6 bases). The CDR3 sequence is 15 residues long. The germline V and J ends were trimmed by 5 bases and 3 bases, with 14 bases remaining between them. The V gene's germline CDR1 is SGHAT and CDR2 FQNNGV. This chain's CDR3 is CASSLTDSFNQPQHF. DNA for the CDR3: TGTGCCAGCAGCCTCACGGACAGCTTCAATCAGCCCCAGCATTTT. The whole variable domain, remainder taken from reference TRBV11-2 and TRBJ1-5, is EAGVAQSPRYKIIEKRQSVAFWCNPISGHATLYWYQQILGQGPKLLIQFQNNGVVDDSQLPKDRFSAERLKGVDSTLKIQPAKLEDSAVYLCASSLTDSFNQPQHFGDGTRLSIL.

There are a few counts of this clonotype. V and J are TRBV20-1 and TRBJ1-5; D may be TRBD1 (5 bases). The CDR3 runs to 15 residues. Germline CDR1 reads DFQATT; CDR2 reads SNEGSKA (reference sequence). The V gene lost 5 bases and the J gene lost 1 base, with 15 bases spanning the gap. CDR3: CSARQGAGSNQPQHF. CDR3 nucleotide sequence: TGCAGTGCTCGGCAGGGCGCCGGCAGCAATCAGCCCCAGCATTTT.

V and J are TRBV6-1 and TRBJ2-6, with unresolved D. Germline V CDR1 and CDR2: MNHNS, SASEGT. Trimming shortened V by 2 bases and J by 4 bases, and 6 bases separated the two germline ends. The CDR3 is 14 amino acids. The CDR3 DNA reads TGTGCCAGCAGTGAAATCTACGGGGCCAACGTCCTGACTTTC. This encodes CASSEIYGANVLTF.

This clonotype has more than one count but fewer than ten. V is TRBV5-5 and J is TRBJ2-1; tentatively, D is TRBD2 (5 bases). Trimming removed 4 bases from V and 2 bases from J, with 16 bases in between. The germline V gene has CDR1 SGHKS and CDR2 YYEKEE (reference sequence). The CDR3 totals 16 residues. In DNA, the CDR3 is TGTGCCAGCAGCCCGAGCGGCCCTGGGGCCTACAATGAGCAGTTCTTC. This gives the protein CASSPSGPGAYNEQFF.

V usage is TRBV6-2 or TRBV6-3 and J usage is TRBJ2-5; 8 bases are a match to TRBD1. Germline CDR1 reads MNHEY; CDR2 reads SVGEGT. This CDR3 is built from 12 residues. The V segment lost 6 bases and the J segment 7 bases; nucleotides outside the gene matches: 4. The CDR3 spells CASRTGAGTQYF. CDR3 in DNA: TGTGCCAGCAGGACAGGGGCGGGGACCCAGTACTTC.

The CDR3 nucleotides are TGCGCCAGCAGCTTGGCCTCTAACCGGGGACAAAAAGGCTACACCTTC. It is translated as CASSLASNRGQKGYTF. V and J are TRBV5-1 and TRBJ1-2; D possibly corresponds to TRBD1 (6 bases). Trimming removed 0 bases at V and 8 bases at J, with 20 bases between. Germline assignment: CDR1 SGHRS and CDR2 YFSETQ. CDR3 length equals 16 residues.

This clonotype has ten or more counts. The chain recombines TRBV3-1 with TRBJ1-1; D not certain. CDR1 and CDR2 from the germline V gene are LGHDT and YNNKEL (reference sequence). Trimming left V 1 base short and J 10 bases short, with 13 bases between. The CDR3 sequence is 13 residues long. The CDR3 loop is CASSQVGSSAAFF. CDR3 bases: TGTGCCAGCAGCCAAGTTGGCAGCTCGGCAGCTTTCTTT. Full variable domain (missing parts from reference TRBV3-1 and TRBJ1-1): DTAVSQTPKYLVTQMGNDKSIKCEQNLGHDTMYWYKQDSKKFLKIMFSYNNKELIINETVPNRFSPKSPDKAHLNLHINSLELGDSAVYFCASSQVGSSAAFFGQGTRLTVV.

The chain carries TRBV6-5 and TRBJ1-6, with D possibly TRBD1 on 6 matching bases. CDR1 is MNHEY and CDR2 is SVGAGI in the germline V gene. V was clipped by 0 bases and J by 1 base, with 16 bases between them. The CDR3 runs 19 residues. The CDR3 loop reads CASSYSGTPAGSYNSPLHF. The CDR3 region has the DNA TGTGCCAGCAGTTACTCGGGGACACCCGCAGGATCCTATAATTCACCCCTCCACTTT.

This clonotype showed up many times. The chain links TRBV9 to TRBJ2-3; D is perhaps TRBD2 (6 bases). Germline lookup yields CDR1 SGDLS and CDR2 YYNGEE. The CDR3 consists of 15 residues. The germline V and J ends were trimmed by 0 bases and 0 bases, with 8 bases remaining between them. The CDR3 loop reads CASSVGGVSTDTQYF. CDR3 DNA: TGTGCCAGCAGCGTAGGCGGGGTGAGCACAGATACGCAGTATTTT.

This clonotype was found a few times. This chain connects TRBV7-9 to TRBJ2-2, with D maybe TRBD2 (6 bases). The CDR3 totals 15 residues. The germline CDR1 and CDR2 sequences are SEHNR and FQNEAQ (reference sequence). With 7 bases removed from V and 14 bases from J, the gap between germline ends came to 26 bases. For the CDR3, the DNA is TGTGCCAGCAACTTTCTCTCGAGCGGGCACGGGGTTCTGTTTTTT. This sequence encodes CASNFLSSGHGVLFF.

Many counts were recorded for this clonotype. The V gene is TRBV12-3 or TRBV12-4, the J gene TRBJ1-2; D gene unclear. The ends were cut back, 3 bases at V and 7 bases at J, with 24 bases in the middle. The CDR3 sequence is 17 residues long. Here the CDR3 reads CASSFRILAARSGGYTF. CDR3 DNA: TGTGCCAGCAGTTTCAGGATACTGGCAGCCCGGTCGGGTGGCTACACCTTC.

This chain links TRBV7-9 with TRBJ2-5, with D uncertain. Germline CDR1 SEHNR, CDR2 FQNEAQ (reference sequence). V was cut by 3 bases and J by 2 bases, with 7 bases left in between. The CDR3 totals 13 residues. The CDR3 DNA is TGTGCCAGCAGCTTCCCAATACAAGAGACCCAGTACTTC. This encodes CASSFPIQETQYF.

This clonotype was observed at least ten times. This chain's CDR3 is CSVARGSIGNTIYF. As DNA, the CDR3 is TGCAGTGTCGCACGGGGCTCTATTGGAAACACCATATATTTT. This chain joins TRBV20-1 and TRBJ1-3, with D perhaps matching TRBD1 (5 bases). The ends were cut back, 7 bases at V and 3 bases at J, with 16 bases in the middle. This CDR3 is 14 amino acids long. Germline V gene lookup returns CDR1 DFQATT and CDR2 SNEGSKA (reference sequence).